A single sample is the source of the 16 T cell receptor beta chains below, sequenced in a study of post-analysis software for immune sequencing data. Study-wide points: Controls showed lower frequencies than patients for roughly five TRBV segments, and TRBV5-6, TRBV5-1 and TRBV20-1 were among these.

Their cognate antigens are unknown. The authors incorporated unique molecular identifiers into the TCR beta cDNA libraries. TCRdb re-analysed the PCR reads in MiXCR, keeping a single row per CDR3 protein. The sample contains about 820,000 distinct CDR3 sequences, around 50% of which appear only once. Sequencing input: blood. Every receptor here comes from a girl aged 5-17 years with multiple sclerosis.

This chain uses TRBV4-1 with TRBJ1-6; D perhaps matches TRBD1 (5 bases). V lost 0 bases and J 9 bases, leaving 12 bases between the germline ends. The CDR3 contains 15 residues. From germline, CDR1 is MGHRA and CDR2 YSYEKL. The CDR3 spells CASSQDLQGGSPLHF. CDR3 bases: TGCGCCAGCAGCCAAGATCTCCAGGGAGGTTCACCCCTCCACTTT.

The V gene is TRBV15, the J gene TRBJ2-1; D not resolved. This CDR3 is built from 13 residues. Germline CDR1 is LNHNV and CDR2 is YYDKDF (reference sequence). Between the trimmed V and J ends, which lost 7 bases and 4 bases, there was a span of 11 bases. This CDR3 is CATTHIGYNEQFF. Here the CDR3 DNA reads TGTGCCACCACCCACATAGGATACAATGAGCAGTTCTTC.

The V gene is TRBV25-1, the J gene TRBJ2-3; tentatively, D is TRBD2 (6 bases). Trimming took off 5 bases at V and 7 bases at J, with 10 bases between the two ends. CDR1 and CDR2 (germline): MGHDK, SYGVNS. The CDR3 runs 12 residues. CDR3 DNA: TGTGCCAGCAGTCCGAGCGGGCATACGCAGTATTTT. Amino acid sequence: CASSPSGHTQYF.

The chain combines TRBV5-1 with TRBJ1-2; no reliable D call. The germline V and J ends were trimmed by 7 bases and 8 bases, with 18 bases remaining between them. CDR1 is SGHRS, CDR2 YFSETQ, per germline. CDR3 length: 13 residues. The CDR3 is CASFNPDGVGYTF. CDR3 sequence (DNA): TGCGCCAGCTTCAACCCGGATGGGGTCGGCTACACCTTC.

This sequence joins TRBV20-1 and TRBJ2-5, with a weak D call TRBD2 (5 bases). The ends were cut back, 5 bases at V and 11 bases at J, with 21 bases in the middle. The CDR3 has 13 residues. Germline V gene sequence: CDR1 DFQATT, CDR2 SNEGSKA (reference sequence). The CDR3 bases are TGCAGTGCTCACCCCATGGCGGTTGGGGAGCAGTACTTC. Protein product: CSAHPMAVGEQYF.

The chain couples TRBV12-3 or TRBV12-4 to TRBJ1-2; the D gene is possibly TRBD1 (5 bases). The CDR3 extends over 17 amino acids. V was pared by 3 bases and J by 2 bases, with 19 bases between. The CDR3 bases are TGTGCCAGCAGTTTCAGCGCAGGGACCTATACAAACTATGGCTACACCTTC. Translated: CASSFSAGTYTNYGYTF.

The CDR3 DNA reads as TGCAGTGCTTCACTGACAACATCGTACCAAGAGACCCAGTACTTC. It codes for CSASLTTSYQETQYF. The chain uses TRBV20-1 and TRBJ2-5; D uncertain. V lost 5 bases, J lost 0 bases, and 16 bases lay in between. This CDR3 has 15 residues. Germline values: CDR1 DFQATT, CDR2 SNEGSKA (reference sequence).

This clonotype has a single count. The chain joins TRBV4-1 to TRBJ1-5, with D maybe TRBD1 (5 bases). V gave up 2 bases and J gave up 3 bases, with 11 bases separating them. The V gene's germline CDR1 is MGHRA and CDR2 YSYEKL. The CDR3 has 15 residues. CDR3 in amino acids: CASSQHQGINQPQHF. In DNA, the CDR3 is TGCGCCAGCAGCCAACACCAGGGTATCAATCAGCCCCAGCATTTT.

The V and J genes are TRBV5-1 and TRBJ2-7; TRBD2 matches 8 bases. The J segment lost 7 bases and the V segment lost 0 bases, leaving 6 bases of the junction unmatched. CDR3 length equals 14 residues. Germline CDR1 is SGHRS and CDR2 is YFSETQ. The CDR3 is CASSLAGGPGEQYF. The DNA of the CDR3 is TGCGCCAGCAGCTTGGCGGGAGGGCCGGGAGAGCAGTACTTC.

The chain carries TRBV15 and TRBJ1-5, with 7 bases that match TRBD1. Trimming took 2 bases from V and 0 from J; bases not matched to a gene: 1. CDR3 length equals 15 residues. Germline V CDR1 and CDR2: LNHNV, YYDKDF (reference sequence). CDR3 in amino acids: CATSRQGDSNQPQHF. The CDR3 DNA follows: TGTGCCACCAGCAGACAGGGGGATAGCAATCAGCCCCAGCATTTT.

CDR3 sequence: CASSLGTSWDEQYF. DNA for the CDR3: TGTGCCAGCAGCTTGGGAACTAGCTGGGACGAGCAGTACTTC. The chain joins TRBV7-9 to TRBJ2-7; weak D call: TRBD2 (6 bases). Germline values: CDR1 SEHNR, CDR2 FQNEAQ (reference sequence). The CDR3 totals 14 residues. Trimming removed 3 bases at V and 5 bases at J, with 14 bases between.

A few counts support this clonotype. This sequence joins TRBV3-1 and TRBJ1-6; D remains unclear. This CDR3 has 15 amino acids. Germline-derived CDR1 and CDR2 are LGHDT and YNNKEL (reference sequence). Trimming stripped 2 bases from V and 7 bases from J, with 12 bases between. The CDR3 sequence is CASSQNLDRNSPLHF. The CDR3, as DNA: TGTGCCAGCAGCCAAAACCTGGACCGAAATTCACCCCTCCACTTT.

This chain connects TRBV12-3 or TRBV12-4 to TRBJ2-5; 7 positions match TRBD2. Gene TRBJ2-7 matches the end of the DNA better, so the J call may be wrong. This CDR3 comprises 15 residues. The CDR3, as DNA: TGTGCCAGCAGTTTCTCGGCGGGAGAAGTTTACGAGCAGTACTTC. It is translated as CASSFSAGEVYEQYF.

The rearrangement links TRBV6-6 to TRBJ2-6; D is unresolved. V lost 4 bases, J lost 4 bases, and 14 bases lay in between. Per the germline V gene, CDR1 is MNHNY and CDR2 is SVGAGI (reference sequence). This CDR3 is built from 16 residues. The CDR3 region has the DNA TGTGCCAGCAGTTGGCCGATTGGCGGAGGGGCCAACGTCCTGACTTTC. Protein sequence: CASSWPIGGGANVLTF.

CDR3 region: CSARYHTVLYGYTF. For the CDR3, the DNA is TGCAGTGCTAGATATCACACGGTTTTATATGGCTACACCTTC. The chain uses TRBV20-1 and TRBJ1-2; no firm D call. In germline, CDR1 is DFQATT, CDR2 SNEGSKA (reference sequence). With 2 bases removed from V and 5 bases from J, the gap between germline ends came to 15 bases. The CDR3 is 14 amino acids.

This rearrangement joins TRBV29-1 to TRBJ2-7; D is perhaps TRBD1 (6 bases). The CDR3 is 13 residues long. Per the germline V gene, CDR1 is SQVTM and CDR2 is ANQGSEA. V was cut by 4 bases and J by 3 bases, with 13 bases left in between. CDR3 amino acids: CSVVGDTLYEQYF. CDR3 nucleotide sequence: TGCAGCGTTGTAGGGGACACACTCTACGAGCAGTACTTC.